This entry lists 2 T cell receptor beta chains sequenced from one sample in a study of identical twins. One entry per CDR3 protein results from TCRdb running MiXCR on the 5' RACE reads. Counted here are about 690,000 distinct CDR3 sequences, around 5.7% occurring once; the ten biggest clones make up about 1.8%. Sequenced input: naive T cells sorted from blood. The receptors come from a man between 18 and 29 years old in good health.

Ten or more counts support this clonotype. The rearrangement joins TRBV7-2 to TRBJ2-7; D is perhaps TRBD2 (5 bases). The V end was cut by 1 base, the J end by 4 bases, with 17 bases between. The germline V gene encodes CDR1 SGHTA and CDR2 FQGNSA. The CDR3 spans 16 residues. CDR3 region: CASSLVFQRNFYEQYV. The CDR3 bases are TGTGCCAGCAGCTTAGTATTCCAGCGGAACTTTTACGAGCAGTACGTC.

The V call is TRBV7-6, the J call TRBJ2-1; 13 nucleotides align to TRBD2. V dropped 6 bases and J dropped 7; count of bases not matched to a gene: 6. The CDR3 loop spans 15 amino acids. Germline CDR1 reads SGHVS; CDR2 reads FNYEAQ. The CDR3 DNA reads as TGTGCCAGCAGACTAGCGGGAGGGCCGCAGAATGAGCAGTTCTTC. This encodes CASRLAGGPQNEQFF.